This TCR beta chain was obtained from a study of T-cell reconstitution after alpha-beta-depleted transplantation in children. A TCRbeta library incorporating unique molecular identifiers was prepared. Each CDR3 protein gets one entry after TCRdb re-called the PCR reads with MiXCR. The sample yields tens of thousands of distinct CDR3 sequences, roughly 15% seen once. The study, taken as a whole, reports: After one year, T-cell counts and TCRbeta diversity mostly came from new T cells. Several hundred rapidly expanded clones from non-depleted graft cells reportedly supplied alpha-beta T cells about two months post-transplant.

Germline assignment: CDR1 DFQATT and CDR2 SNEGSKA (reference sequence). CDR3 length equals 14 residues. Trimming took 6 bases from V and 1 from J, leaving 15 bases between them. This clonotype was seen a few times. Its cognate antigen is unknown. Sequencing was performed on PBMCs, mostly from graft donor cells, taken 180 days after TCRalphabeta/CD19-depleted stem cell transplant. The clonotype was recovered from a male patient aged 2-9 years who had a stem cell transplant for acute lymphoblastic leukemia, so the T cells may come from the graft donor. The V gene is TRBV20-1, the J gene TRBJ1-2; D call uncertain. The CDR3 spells CSAKRNSNNYGYTF. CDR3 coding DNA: TGCAGTGCAAAAAGGAACAGCAATAACTATGGCTACACCTTC.